This is a list of T cell receptor beta chains from one sample in a study of CD8+CD57+ T cells in acquired aplastic anemia. TCRdb reprocessed the reads via MiXCR and lists one record per CDR3 protein. The sample has more than 150,000 distinct CDR3 sequences; approximately 48% are singletons. The sequenced material came from sorted CD4+, CD8+, or CD8+CD57+ T cells (not recorded which) from PBMCs. Every receptor here comes from a human donor with aplastic anemia. CDR3s include the opening cysteine and the closing phenylalanine or tryptophan. Fields, in order: V gene, J gene, CDR3 protein.

V: TRBV12-3/TRBV12-4
J: TRBJ2-1
CDR3: CASRKTGTSSNEQFF

V: TRBV27
J: TRBJ2-7
CDR3: CASGGQGSGYEQYF

V: TRBV20-1
J: TRBJ2-3
CDR3: CGARGLAGATDTQYF

V: TRBV10-3
J: TRBJ2-7
CDR3: CAIGGRPEEQYF

V: TRBV25-1
J: TRBJ2-3
CDR3: CAQRLAGTYTDTQYF

V: TRBV20-1
J: TRBJ2-3
CDR3: CSVPAVADTQYF

V: TRBV5-6
J: TRBJ2-5
CDR3: CASSLAPGYQETQYF

V: TRBV19
J: TRBJ1-4
CDR3: CASSMGGTNEKLFF

V: TRBV7-9
J: TRBJ2-7
CDR3: CASSTQPGEQCF

V: TRBV13
J: TRBJ2-5
CDR3: CASSWRQGIQQETQYF

V: TRBV7-9
J: TRBJ2-5
CDR3: CASSLGVRDGETQYF

V: TRBV7-9
J: TRBJ2-3
CDR3: CASSLVYTDTQYF

V: TRBV4-2
J: TRBJ2-1
CDR3: CASSQDLGGGEQFF

V: TRBV11-2
J: TRBJ2-1
CDR3: CASNVGLNQRNEQFF

V: TRBV2
J: TRBJ2-5
CDR3: CASSRDQQETQYF

V: TRBV10-3
J: TRBJ2-5
CDR3: CAISEMTGVPGGQYF

V: TRBV10-3
J: TRBJ2-1
CDR3: CAQLAGGPAGEQFF

V: TRBV19
J: TRBJ2-1
CDR3: CASSDSSYNEQFF

V: TRBV3-1
J: TRBJ1-2
CDR3: CASSPAGTAASYGYTF

V: TRBV29-1
J: TRBJ1-1
CDR3: CSVNSGGTEAFF

V: TRBV9
J: TRBJ1-2
CDR3: CASSVGTF

V: TRBV2
J: TRBJ2-3
CDR3: CASKARPSTDTQYF

V: TRBV7-9
J: TRBJ1-2
CDR3: CASSLPPRDGYTF

V: TRBV6-6
J: TRBJ1-1
CDR3: CASSYRDDTEAFF

V: TRBV7-6
J: TRBJ2-1
CDR3: CASTTYNEQFF

V: TRBV5-1
J: TRBJ2-7
CDR3: CASSLALGVPYEQYF

V: TRBV12-3/TRBV12-4
J: TRBJ1-1
CDR3: CASSLVSMTVNTEAFF

V: TRBV7-2
J: TRBJ2-1
CDR3: CASSYRGAPWF

V: TRBV5-4
J: TRBJ1-1
CDR3: CASSLSGTGGTVNTEAFF

V: TRBV12-3/TRBV12-4
J: TRBJ2-5
CDR3: CASSFMRETQYF

V: TRBV12-3/TRBV12-4
J: TRBJ1-1
CDR3: CASRDRENTEAFF

V: TRBV7-3
J: TRBJ2-2
CDR3: CATTAGPNTGELFF

V: TRBV20-1
J: TRBJ2-7
CDR3: CSARPRDIEQYF

V: TRBV20-1
J: NA
CDR3: CSARPVAGNEQYF

V: TRBV7-9
J: TRBJ2-7
CDR3: CASSTRPSSYEQYF

V: TRBV29-1
J: TRBJ1-5
CDR3: CSAATGYQPQHF

V: TRBV7-9
J: TRBJ2-1
CDR3: CASSMRGVNEQFF

V: TRBV7-7
J: TRBJ2-3
CDR3: CASSLDLGGPGDTQYF

V: TRBV7-3
J: TRBJ2-1
CDR3: CASGTSGGNEQFF

V: TRBV7-3
J: NA
CDR3: CASSIPGQGGNEQFF

V: TRBV19
J: TRBJ2-1
CDR3: CASSIEGWYNEQFF

V: TRBV2
J: TRBJ2-5
CDR3: CASSEVVGPTETQYF

V: TRBV4-1
J: TRBJ2-2
CDR3: CASSGGGTGELFF

V: TRBV11-2
J: TRBJ2-7
CDR3: CASSLRAGGGYYEQYF

V: TRBV2
J: TRBJ1-2
CDR3: CASSEGVSPNYGYTF

V: TRBV7-3
J: TRBJ2-1
CDR3: CASSFSALSSYNEQFF

V: TRBV2
J: TRBJ2-7
CDR3: CASFGTGTSYRPYEQYF

V: TRBV7-8
J: TRBJ2-3
CDR3: CASSPVGMADTQYF

V: TRBV7-9
J: TRBJ2-1
CDR3: CASSLPGTDEQFF

V: TRBV10-3
J: TRBJ2-1
CDR3: CAIRGDREGEQFF

V: TRBV24-1
J: TRBJ2-2
CDR3: CATSDWTSGTGELFF

V: TRBV12-3/TRBV12-4
J: TRBJ2-7
CDR3: CASSAADRAAYEQYF

V: TRBV10-3
J: TRBJ2-7
CDR3: CAISYSRGTYEQYF

V: TRBV29-1
J: TRBJ1-1
CDR3: CSVKDRGNTEAFF

V: TRBV19
J: TRBJ2-1
CDR3: CASSIARYNEQFF